The 32 T cell receptor beta chains presented below share a single source sample, sequenced in a study of monozygotic twins with inflammatory bowel disease. TCRdb reprocessed the 5' RACE reads and stores each CDR3 protein as one record, lacking DNA. The table gives over 130,000 distinct CDR3 sequences; the top ten clones make up 2% to 3% of it. The material sequenced was blood. The receptors shown here come from a human donor with ulcerative colitis or Crohn's disease, or a healthy co-twin of an affected twin (not recorded which).

The J gene is TRBJ2-6, the V gene TRBV5-8; TCRdb picks TRBD1, but there is no DNA to check that call. Per germline, CDR1 SGHTS and CDR2 YDEGEE. This CDR3 is built from 15 residues. The CDR3 here is CASSLEGNGANVLTF.

V and J are TRBV11-1 and TRBJ2-1; the D gene TCRdb calls, TRBD1, cannot be checked with no DNA. Looked up from germline, CDR1 is SGHAT and CDR2 is FQDESV (reference sequence). This CDR3 spans 18 amino acids. CDR3 sequence reads: CASSLARNRDSNYNEQFF. The whole variable domain, filled in from reference TRBV11-1 and TRBJ2-1, reads EAEVAQSPRYKITEKSQAVAFWCDPISGHATLYWYRQILGQGPELLVQFQDESVVDDSQLPKDRFSAERLKGVDSTLKIQPAELGDSAMYLCASSLARNRDSNYNEQFFGPGTRLTVL.

V gene TRBV18 combines with J gene TRBJ2-2. CDR3 size: 16 residues. Germline-derived CDR1 and CDR2 are KGHSH and LQKENI. The CDR3 here is CASSLQGSMGTGELFF.

The chain joins TRBV27 to TRBJ2-5; no DNA is available, so the TRBD2 call from TCRdb remains unchecked. The CDR3 is made up of 14 amino acids. In germline, CDR1 is MNHEY, CDR2 SMNVEV (reference sequence). CDR3 sequence: CASSSPVAGVDQYF.

This chain connects TRBV7-8 to TRBJ2-2; TCRdb calls TRBD2, which cannot be checked without DNA. The CDR3 covers 17 residues. CDR1 is SGHVS, CDR2 FQNEAQ, per germline. The CDR3 sequence is CASSQRSPQFDTGELFF.

The chain employs TRBV25-1 and TRBJ1-6; absent DNA, TCRdb's TRBD1 call cannot be checked. Per the germline V gene, CDR1 is MGHDK and CDR2 is SYGVNS. The CDR3 loop spans 17 amino acids. This CDR3 is CASSDGGGASYNSPLHF.

V and J are TRBV20-1 and TRBJ2-1; TCRdb returns TRBD1, unconfirmable since there is no DNA. Germline loops: CDR1 DFQATT, CDR2 SNEGSKA (reference sequence). CDR3 size: 16 residues. CDR3: CSARLSQGGSYNEQFF.

This sequence joins TRBV3-1 and TRBJ2-3; TCRdb gives TRBD1 as the D gene, but with no DNA this cannot be confirmed. The germline V gene encodes CDR1 LGHDT and CDR2 YNNKEL (reference sequence). The CDR3 has 14 amino acids. CDR3 region: CASSQRTDGGTQYF.

This chain connects TRBV29-1 to TRBJ2-5. CDR3 length equals 14 residues. Germline values: CDR1 SQVTM, CDR2 ANQGSEA. CDR3 residues: CSVLSPKNQETQYF.

This rearrangement joins TRBV7-9 to TRBJ2-1; checking the TCRdb D call of TRBD2 is not possible without DNA. The CDR3 extends over 16 amino acids. Germline V lookup: CDR1 SEHNR, CDR2 FQNEAQ (reference sequence). CDR3 protein: CASSAPSGGAYNEQFF.

The CDR3 here is CASSLVVGAEYGYTF. The chain has TRBV7-2 and TRBJ1-2; lacking DNA, the TRBD1 call made by TCRdb goes unchecked. This CDR3 is 15 amino acids long. CDR1 and CDR2 from the germline V gene are SGHTA and FQGNSA.

The chain is built from TRBV20-1 and TRBJ2-3; with no DNA, the TCRdb D assignment of TRBD2 cannot be verified. Looked up from germline, CDR1 is DFQATT and CDR2 is SNEGSKA (reference sequence). The CDR3 spans 15 residues. The CDR3: CSAGGTSGSTDTQYF.

This chain uses TRBV6-2 or TRBV6-3 with TRBJ2-7; absent DNA, TCRdb's TRBD2 call cannot be checked. There are 15 residues in the CDR3. Germline loops: CDR1 MNHEY, CDR2 SVGEGT. CDR3 region: CASSALAGGTYEQYF.

This chain connects TRBV5-1 to TRBJ2-7; with no DNA, the TCRdb D assignment of TRBD2 cannot be verified. Germline V gene lookup returns CDR1 SGHRS and CDR2 YFSETQ. This CDR3 has 13 amino acids. CDR3 protein: CASRRLAGAEQYF.

The genes are TRBV4-1 and TRBJ2-3; the TCRdb call, TRBD1, lacks DNA for checking. CDR3 size: 16 residues. Germline V lookup: CDR1 MGHRA, CDR2 YSYEKL. CDR3 loop: CASSRGWDRGGDTQYF.

J is TRBJ1-2 and V is TRBV27; the TRBD1 assignment by TCRdb is unverifiable without DNA. The CDR3 runs to 14 residues. Germline loops: CDR1 MNHEY, CDR2 SMNVEV (reference sequence). The CDR3 loop is CASSWTVRTYGYTF.

CDR3 residues: CASSLRASVSTDTQYF. The chain uses TRBV4-3 and TRBJ2-3. The germline V gene has CDR1 LGHNA and CDR2 YSLEER. This CDR3 has 16 amino acids.

This chain links TRBV7-2 with TRBJ1-2; TCRdb outputs TRBD1, but without DNA this stays unchecked. Germline V gene lookup returns CDR1 SGHTA and CDR2 FQGNSA. The CDR3 length is 15 residues. CDR3 residues: CASSLRQGAVYGYTF.

V and J are TRBV24-1 and TRBJ2-7; TCRdb indicates TRBD1, and absent DNA this call remains unverified. CDR1 KGHDR and CDR2 SFDVKD come from the germline V gene. The CDR3 has 15 amino acids. The CDR3 sequence: CATSEDGGSSYEQYF.

V and J are TRBV20-1 and TRBJ2-7; with no DNA, the TCRdb D assignment of TRBD1 cannot be verified. Germline lookup yields CDR1 DFQATT and CDR2 SNEGSKA (reference sequence). The CDR3 is 12 amino acids. The CDR3: CSARSGVYEQYF.

The gene calls are TRBV7-8 and TRBJ2-2; lacking DNA, the TRBD1 call made by TCRdb goes unchecked. This CDR3 spans 18 amino acids. Germline lookup yields CDR1 SGHVS and CDR2 FQNEAQ. The CDR3 reads CASSRIQGETKSTGELFF.

This chain joins TRBV3-1 and TRBJ2-4; with no DNA, the TCRdb D assignment of TRBD1 cannot be verified. The CDR3 loop spans 16 amino acids. Looked up from germline, CDR1 is LGHDT and CDR2 is YNNKEL (reference sequence). CDR3 sequence: CASSHGDRSQLDIQYF.

The chain links TRBV6-2 or TRBV6-3 to TRBJ2-5; the TCRdb D gene call, TRBD1, has no DNA to confirm it. This CDR3 contains 15 residues. Germline V gene data show CDR1 as MNHEY and CDR2 as SVGEGT. The CDR3 sequence is CASSYSDRGIVAQYF.

This sequence joins TRBV5-1 and TRBJ2-3. Germline CDR1 reads SGHRS; CDR2 reads YFSETQ. The CDR3 is 17 amino acids. CDR3 in amino acids: CASSFGNSYTLTDTQYF.

J is TRBJ2-3 and V is TRBV20-1; TCRdb calls TRBD1, which cannot be checked without DNA. This CDR3 is 15 amino acids long. Germline V lookup: CDR1 DFQATT, CDR2 SNEGSKA (reference sequence). This chain's CDR3 is CSDKGQRFSTDTQYF.

CDR3 amino acids: CASSSFQETQYF. J is TRBJ2-5 and V is TRBV5-1. Looked up from germline, CDR1 is SGHRS and CDR2 is YFSETQ. This CDR3 is built from 12 residues.

The gene calls are TRBV10-3 and TRBJ2-5. Germline loops: CDR1 ENHRY, CDR2 SYGVKD. There are 13 residues in the CDR3. The CDR3 sequence: CAISVDRKETQYF.

CDR3: CASSQAHGTGTAYEQYF. This chain links TRBV7-9 with TRBJ2-7; the TCRdb D gene call, TRBD1, has no DNA to confirm it. Germline V gives CDR1 SEHNR, CDR2 FQNEAQ (reference sequence). There are 17 residues in the CDR3. The whole variable domain, filled in from reference TRBV7-9 and TRBJ2-7, reads DTGVSQNPRHKITKRGQNVTFRCDPISEHNRLYWYRQTLGQGPEFLTYFQNEAQLEKSRLLSDRFSAERPKGSFSTLEIQRTEQGDSAMYLCASSQAHGTGTAYEQYFGPGTRLTVT.

This rearrangement joins TRBV3-1 to TRBJ1-1; TCRdb's D call, TRBD1, is unchecked because there is no DNA. Germline loops: CDR1 LGHDT, CDR2 YNNKEL (reference sequence). The CDR3 sequence is 14 residues long. CDR3: CASSRTQTGSEAFF.

The rearrangement links TRBV12-3 or TRBV12-4 to TRBJ2-7; TCRdb calls TRBD1, which cannot be checked without DNA. The CDR3 consists of 14 residues. CDR3 amino acids: CASSFMQGPYEQYF.

The chain is built from TRBV4-3 and TRBJ2-1; no DNA is available, so the TRBD2 call from TCRdb remains unchecked. Germline V gene sequence: CDR1 LGHNA, CDR2 YSLEER. There are 14 residues in the CDR3. CDR3 region: CASSRRLADNEQFF.

The chain combines TRBV5-1 with TRBJ2-2; TCRdb's assignment of TRBD1 cannot be checked, as there is no DNA. The germline V gene has CDR1 SGHRS and CDR2 YFSETQ. CDR3 length equals 15 residues. The CDR3 reads CASSRGKPNTGELFF. The whole variable domain, remainder taken from reference TRBV5-1 and TRBJ2-2, is KAGVTQTPRYLIKTRGQQVTLSCSPISGHRSVSWYQQTPGQGLQFLFEYFSETQRNKGNFPGRFSGRQFSNSRSEMNVSTLELGDSALYLCASSRGKPNTGELFFGEGSRLTVL.